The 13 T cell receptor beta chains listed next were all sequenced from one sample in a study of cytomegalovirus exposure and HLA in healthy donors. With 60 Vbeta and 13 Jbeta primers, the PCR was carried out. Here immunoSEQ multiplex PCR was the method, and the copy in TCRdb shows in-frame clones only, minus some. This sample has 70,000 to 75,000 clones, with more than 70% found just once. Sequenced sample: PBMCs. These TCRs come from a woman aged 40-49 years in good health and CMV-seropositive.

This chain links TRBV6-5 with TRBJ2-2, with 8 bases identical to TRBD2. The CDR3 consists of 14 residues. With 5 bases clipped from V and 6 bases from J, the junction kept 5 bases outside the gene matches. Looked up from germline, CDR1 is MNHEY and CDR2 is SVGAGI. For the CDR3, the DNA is TGTGCCAGCAGTCGGGGGGGGAAGGCCGGGGAGCTGTTTTTT. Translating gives CASSRGGKAGELFF.

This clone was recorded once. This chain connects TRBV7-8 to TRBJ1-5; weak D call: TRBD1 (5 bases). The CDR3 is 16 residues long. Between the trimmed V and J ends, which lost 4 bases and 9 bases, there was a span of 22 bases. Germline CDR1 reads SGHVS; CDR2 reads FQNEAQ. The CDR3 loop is CASSSAAQGSGLPQHF. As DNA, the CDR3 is TGTGCCAGCAGCTCCGCAGCCCAGGGCAGTGGTTTGCCCCAGCATTTT.

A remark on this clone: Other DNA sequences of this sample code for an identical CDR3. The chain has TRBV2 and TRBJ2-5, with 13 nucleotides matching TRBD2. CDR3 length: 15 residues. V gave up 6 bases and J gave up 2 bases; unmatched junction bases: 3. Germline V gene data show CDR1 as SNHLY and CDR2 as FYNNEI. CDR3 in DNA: TGTGCCAGCAGCGGACTAGCGGGGGCTCAAGAGACCCAGTACTTC. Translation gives CASSGLAGAQETQYF.

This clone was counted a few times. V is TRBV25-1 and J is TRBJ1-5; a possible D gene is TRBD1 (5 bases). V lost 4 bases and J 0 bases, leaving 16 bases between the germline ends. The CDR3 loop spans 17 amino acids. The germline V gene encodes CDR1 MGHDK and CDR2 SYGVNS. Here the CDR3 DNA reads TGTGCCAGCAGTGCCCTTGGGGCAGCAGATAGCAATCAGCCCCAGCATTTT. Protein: CASSALGAADSNQPQHF.

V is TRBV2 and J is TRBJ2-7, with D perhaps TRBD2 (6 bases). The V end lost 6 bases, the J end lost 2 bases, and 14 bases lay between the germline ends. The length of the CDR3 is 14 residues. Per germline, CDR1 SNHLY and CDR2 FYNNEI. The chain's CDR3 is CASRLMEGPYEQYF. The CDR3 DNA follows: TGTGCCAGCAGACTCATGGAGGGACCCTACGAGCAGTACTTC.

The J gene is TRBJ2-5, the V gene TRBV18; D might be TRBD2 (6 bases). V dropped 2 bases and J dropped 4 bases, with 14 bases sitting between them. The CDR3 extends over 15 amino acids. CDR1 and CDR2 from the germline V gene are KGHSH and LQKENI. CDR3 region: CASSPSRAGLETQYF. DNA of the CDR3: TGTGCCAGCTCACCATCACGTGCGGGACTAGAGACCCAGTACTTC.

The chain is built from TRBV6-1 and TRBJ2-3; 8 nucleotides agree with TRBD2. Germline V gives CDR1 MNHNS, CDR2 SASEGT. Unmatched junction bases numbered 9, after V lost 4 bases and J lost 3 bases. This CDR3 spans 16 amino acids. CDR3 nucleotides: TGTGCCAGCAGTGCAATACGGGGGGGTAGGACAGATACGCAGTATTTT. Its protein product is CASSAIRGGRTDTQYF.

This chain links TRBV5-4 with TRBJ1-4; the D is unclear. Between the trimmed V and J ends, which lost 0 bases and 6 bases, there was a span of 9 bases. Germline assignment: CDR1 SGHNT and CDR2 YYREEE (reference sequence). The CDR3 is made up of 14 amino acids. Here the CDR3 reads CASSLGLEDEKLFF. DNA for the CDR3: TGTGCCAGCAGCTTGGGACTTGAGGATGAAAAACTGTTTTTT.

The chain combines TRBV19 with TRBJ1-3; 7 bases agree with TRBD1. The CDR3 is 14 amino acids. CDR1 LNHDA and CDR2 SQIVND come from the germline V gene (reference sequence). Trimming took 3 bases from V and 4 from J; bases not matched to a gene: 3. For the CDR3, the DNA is TGTGCCAGTAGTATTCCGGGACAGGGAAACACCATATATTTT. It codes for CASSIPGQGNTIYF.

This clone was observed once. The CDR3 loop reads CASSAGYSGNTIYF. The CDR3 region has the DNA TGTGCCAGCAGCGCGGGATACTCTGGAAACACCATATATTTT. The chain couples TRBV9 to TRBJ1-3; the D is unclear. Trimming took 3 bases from V and 0 from J, leaving 7 bases between them. CDR1 is SGDLS and CDR2 is YYNGEE in the germline V gene. This CDR3 is 14 amino acids long.

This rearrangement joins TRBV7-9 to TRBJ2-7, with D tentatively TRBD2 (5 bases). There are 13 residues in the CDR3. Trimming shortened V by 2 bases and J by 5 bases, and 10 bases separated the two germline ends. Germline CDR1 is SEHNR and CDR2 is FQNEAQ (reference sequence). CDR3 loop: CASSLSGVHEQYF. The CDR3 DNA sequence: TGTGCCAGCAGCTTATCCGGGGTCCACGAGCAGTACTTC.

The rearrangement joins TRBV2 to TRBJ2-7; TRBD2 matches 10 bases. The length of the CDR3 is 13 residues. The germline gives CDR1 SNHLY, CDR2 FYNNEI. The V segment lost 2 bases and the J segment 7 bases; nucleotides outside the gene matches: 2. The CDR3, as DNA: TGTGCCAGCAGTGAACTAGCGGGGGAAGAGCAGTACTTC. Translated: CASSELAGEEQYF.

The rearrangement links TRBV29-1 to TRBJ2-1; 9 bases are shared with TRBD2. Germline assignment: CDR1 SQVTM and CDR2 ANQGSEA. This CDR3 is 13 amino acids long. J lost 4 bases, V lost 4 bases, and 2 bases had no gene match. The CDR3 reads CSVVSGGYNEQFF. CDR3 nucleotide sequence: TGCAGCGTTGTTAGCGGGGGTTACAATGAGCAGTTCTTC.